Listed below are T cell receptor beta chains from one sample, sequenced in a study of cytomegalovirus exposure and HLA in healthy donors. The assay was immunoSEQ multiplex PCR, and TCRdb's table has in-frame clones only and misses some. Of 150,000 to 200,000 clones listed, roughly 80% are singletons. Material: PBMCs. All receptors derive from a woman younger than 30 in good health and CMV-seronegative. Both conserved end residues are part of each CDR3. The D gene is left open where the match is weak. Clone size is shown for a subset of rows, as once, few, many or a class of expanded clone.

clone_size j_call v_call d_call cdr3_nt cdr3_aa
NA TRBJ2-7 TRBV5-1 TRBD2 TGCGCCAGCAGCTTGGCATTCGGCGCGGGAGGAGGCTACGAGCAGTACTTC CASSLAFGAGGGYEQYF
NA TRBJ1-2 TRBV7-2 TRBD1 TGTGCCAGCAGCCGGACGACAGGGCCCGAGGGCTATGGCTACACCTTC CASSRTTGPEGYGYTF
NA TRBJ2-2 TRBV7-8 TRBD1 TGTGCCAGCAGCTATTCAGGGGCCAGGGGGTACACCGGGGAGCTGTTTTTT CASSYSGARGYTGELFF
NA TRBJ1-2 TRBV10-2 NA TGCGCCAGCAGCGATCGGCAGGGCGATGGCTACACCTTC CASSDRQGDGYTF
NA TRBJ2-1 TRBV7-6 TRBD2 TGTGCCAGCAGCTTAAATGTGGCGGGGGGGTACAATGAGCAGTTCTTC CASSLNVAGGYNEQFF
NA TRBJ2-7 TRBV18 NA TGTGCCAGCTCACCCCAGGCAGGCTACCACGAGCAGTACTTC CASSPQAGYHEQYF
few TRBJ2-1 TRBV12-5 TRBD2 TGTGCTAGTGGTTTTGCTAGCGGGAGGGTGGTGGGGGATTACAATGAGCAGTTCTTC CASGFASGRVVGDYNEQFF
NA TRBJ2-4 TRBV7-2 TRBD2 TGTGCCAGCATCGAAGCGGGGGGCCCCAAAAACATTCAGTACTTC CASIEAGGPKNIQYF
NA TRBJ1-5 TRBV28 TRBD1 TGTGCCAGCAGCCCACCCCACGGGACAGGGAATCAGCCCCAGCATTTT CASSPPHGTGNQPQHF
NA TRBJ2-7 TRBV7-6 NA TGTGCCAGCAGCTTAGTTCTAGGGGGTCAGCAGTACTTC CASSLVLGGQQYF
few TRBJ1-2 TRBV7-9 NA TGTGCCAGCAGCCCCCCTCGGCGGGCCGAGGGTTATGGCTACACCTTC CASSPPRRAEGYGYTF
NA TRBJ2-7 TRBV27 TRBD1 TGTGCCAGCAGTTACGGGACAGGGGAGACCTACGAGCAGTACTTC CASSYGTGETYEQYF
NA TRBJ2-1 TRBV6-1 TRBD2 TGTGCCAGCAGTGAACCGGGGAGGGACAATGAGCAGTTCTTC CASSEPGRDNEQFF
once TRBJ2-7 TRBV7-9 NA TGTGCCAGCACCTACCCTGAGAGGGCGGGAAGCTCCTACGAGCAGTACTTC CASTYPERAGSSYEQYF
NA TRBJ2-7 TRBV7-9 TRBD2 TGTGCCAGCACCCCTTGGGGGGGCGAGCAGTACTTC CASTPWGGEQYF
NA TRBJ2-2 TRBV5-1 TRBD2 TGCGCCAGCAAGACTAGCGGGGGCTGGAACACCGGGGAGCTGTTTTTT CASKTSGGWNTGELFF
few TRBJ1-5 TRBV4-2 NA TGTGCCAGCAGCCAGGACCTACAGGGTATTAGCAATCAGCCCCAGCATTTT CASSQDLQGISNQPQHF
NA TRBJ2-5 TRBV5-1 NA TGCGCCAGCAGCTTGGCTGCGGGGGCGGAGACCCAGTACTTC CASSLAAGAETQYF
NA TRBJ2-7 TRBV5-1 NA TGCGCCAGCAGCTTGGTAGTGGCTAGCGATCACTACGAGCAGTACTTC CASSLVVASDHYEQYF
NA TRBJ2-1 TRBV18 TRBD1 TGTGCCAGCTCACCTGTGCGGACAGGGGGCTTCAATGAGCAGTTCTTC CASSPVRTGGFNEQFF
NA TRBJ2-3 TRBV9 NA TGTGCCAGCAGTAGGGCTAGCGCAGATACGCAGTATTTT CASSRASADTQYF
NA TRBJ1-2 TRBV7-3 TRBD1 TGTGCCAGCAGCCGTACAGGGGGCTATGGCTACACCTTC CASSRTGGYGYTF
NA TRBJ2-2 TRBV9 NA TGTGCCAGCAGCGTAGTAGGGACTTCCACTTTAGGGGAGCTGTTTTTT CASSVVGTSTLGELFF
NA TRBJ1-2 TRBV5-1 TRBD1 TGCGCCAGCAGCACTCAGACAGGGAGGCTCGACTATGGCTACACCTTC CASSTQTGRLDYGYTF
NA TRBJ2-7 TRBV7-2 NA TGTGCCAGCGCCGGAGCGAGGTCGGTTAGGTCCTACGAGCAGTACTTC CASAGARSVRSYEQYF
NA TRBJ2-7 TRBV6-5 TRBD2 TGTGCCAGCAGCTCACCCGGGACTAGCGTCAACGAGCAGTACTTC CASSSPGTSVNEQYF
NA TRBJ2-3 TRBV25-1 NA TGTGCCAGCAGTGAGTTCGCAGGGAGGGATACGCAGTATTTT CASSEFAGRDTQYF
NA TRBJ2-6 TRBV28 NA TGTGCCAGCAGTTTATCGGTCTCTGGGGCCAACGTCCTGACTTTC CASSLSVSGANVLTF
NA TRBJ2-7 TRBV7-9 NA TGTGCCAGCAGCTTAGCCCCTTACGAGCAGTACTTC CASSLAPYEQYF
NA TRBJ2-3 TRBV5-8 TRBD2 TGTGCCAGCAGCTACCCGGGACTAGTGTGTTTT CASSYPGLVCF
NA TRBJ1-2 TRBV7-9 TRBD1 TGTGCCAGCAGCCCCACCGGGACAGGGGTTCATGGCTACACCTTC CASSPTGTGVHGYTF
once TRBJ2-3 TRBV9 TRBD2 TGTGCCAGCAGCCCCGGACTAGCGGGAGCGGGAGATACGCAGTATTTT CASSPGLAGAGDTQYF
NA TRBJ2-6 TRBV5-6 NA TGTGCCAGCAGCTTGGCGGGTGGGGCCGCTGGGGCCAACGTCCTGACTTTC CASSLAGGAAGANVLTF
NA TRBJ2-1 TRBV5-1 NA TGCGCCAGCAGCCCCCCCGTAAGAGTTCCTAACGATGAGCAGTTCTTC CASSPPVRVPNDEQFF
NA TRBJ2-1 TRBV4-1 NA TGCGCCAGCAGCCAAGGGGTCCAGGATGAGCAGTTCTTC CASSQGVQDEQFF
once TRBJ1-2 TRBV19 TRBD1 TGTGCCAGTAGTCCCGCCGGACAGGGATTTCCCCGCGGCTACACCTTC CASSPAGQGFPRGYTF
NA TRBJ2-7 TRBV5-1 NA TGCGCCAGCAGCTTGCATGGAGGGGCAAGCTACGAGCAGTACTTC CASSLHGGASYEQYF
NA TRBJ2-5 TRBV5-1 NA TGCGCCAGCAGCTTGGCCACAGGTCCCCAAGAGACCCAGTACTTC CASSLATGPQETQYF
NA TRBJ1-2 TRBV20-1 NA TGCAGTGTAGGACACCCGAGTGGCTACACCTTC CSVGHPSGYTF
NA TRBJ1-1 TRBV6-1 TRBD1 TGTGCCAGCAGTGAAGGACAGGGTTTAGCTTTCTTT CASSEGQGLAFF
NA TRBJ1-1 TRBV27 TRBD1 TGTGCCAGCAGTGCCCTGACAGGGTGGGCTGAAGCTTTCTTT CASSALTGWAEAFF
NA TRBJ2-5 TRBV9 NA TGTGCCAGCAGTCGACTCTCGACTAGACCACAAGAGACCCAGTACTTC CASSRLSTRPQETQYF
once TRBJ1-1 TRBV5-4 NA TGTGCCAGCAGCCCCTCGGTCGCGAACACTGAAGCTTTCTTT CASSPSVANTEAFF
once TRBJ2-3 TRBV4-1 NA TGCGCCAGCAGCCAAGACAGGGTAGGCGCAGATACGCAGTATTTT CASSQDRVGADTQYF
NA TRBJ1-2 TRBV29-1 TRBD1 TGCAGCGCCGACCCGGGACAGTCCTATGGCTACACCTTC CSADPGQSYGYTF
NA TRBJ2-7 TRBV10-2 TRBD2 TGCGCCAGCAGCCTAGCGGGGGCCTACGAGCAGTACTTC CASSLAGAYEQYF
NA TRBJ1-2 TRBV15 NA TGTGCCACCAGCAGAGAGACAGACGGCTACACCTTC CATSRETDGYTF
NA TRBJ1-5 TRBV6-5 NA TGTGCCAGCAGTTACGGGACACCTAGCAATCAGCCCCAGCATTTT CASSYGTPSNQPQHF
NA TRBJ2-7 TRBV28 TRBD1 TGTGCCAGCAGGGATCCAACAGGGGGCAAGGGCGAGCAGTACTTC CASRDPTGGKGEQYF
NA TRBJ2-1 TRBV7-9 TRBD2 TGTGCCAGCAGCGAGGGACTAGCGGGAGATAATGAGCAGTTCTTC CASSEGLAGDNEQFF
NA TRBJ1-2 TRBV30 TRBD1 TGTGCCTGGAGGGGGTGGACAGGGGGTAACTATGGCTACACCTTC CAWRGWTGGNYGYTF
NA TRBJ1-2 TRBV28 TRBD1 TGTGCCACCCTACGGGACAGGGATGGCTACACCTTC CATLRDRDGYTF